Presented here are 26 T cell receptor beta chains from one specimen sequenced in a study of T cell repertoires in cytomegalovirus infection. TCRdb reprocessed the reads via MiXCR and lists one record per CDR3 protein. This table holds about 310,000 distinct CDR3 sequences, 20% to 25% found once. The antigens these receptors bind are not known. This specimen was cultured PBMCs, taken from culture after CMV antigen stimulation. Receptors were obtained from a human donor in good health (CMV status not recorded). Some clones in this sample may be carry-over from other donors' samples.

This chain connects TRBV20-1 to TRBJ2-5; 9 bases line up with TRBD2. CDR1 and CDR2 from the germline V gene are DFQATT and SNEGSKA (reference sequence). V gave up 0 bases and J gave up 7 bases; unmatched junction bases: 9. The CDR3 loop spans 15 amino acids. CDR3 loop: CSAREARGSGRTQYF. In nucleotides, the CDR3 is TGCAGTGCTAGAGAAGCCCGTGGTAGCGGGAGGACCCAGTACTTC.

The chain combines TRBV12-3 or TRBV12-4 with TRBJ2-4, with unresolved D. Trimming cost V 8 bases and J 9 bases, with 14 bases left between them. The CDR3 has 12 residues. The CDR3 loop reads CASRATAGIQYF. The CDR3 DNA follows: TGTGCCAGCCGAGCTACCGCCGGCATTCAGTACTTC.

CDR3 protein: CASSYSRDRDQPSYEQYF. CDR3 nucleotide sequence: TGTGCCAGCAGTTACTCGCGGGACCGGGACCAACCTTCCTACGAGCAGTACTTC. The V call is TRBV6-5, the J call TRBJ2-7, with D possibly TRBD2 on 6 matching bases. CDR1 MNHEY and CDR2 SVGAGI come from the germline V gene. This CDR3 contains 18 residues. Trimming took off 0 bases at V and 1 base at J, with 19 bases between the two ends.

This clonotype appeared many times. This sequence joins TRBV12-3 or TRBV12-4 and TRBJ2-2, with TRBD2 identical over 10 bases. This CDR3 spans 16 amino acids. Losses at the gene ends were 3 bases for V and 7 bases for J; bases not matched to a gene: 8. Here the CDR3 DNA reads TGTGCCAGCAGTTTTCGGACTAGCGGTGAAAACGGGGAGCTGTTTTTT. Its translation is CASSFRTSGENGELFF.

This clonotype appeared a single time. The chain recombines TRBV6-8 with TRBJ2-3; 13 bases map to TRBD2. The germline gives CDR1 MNHGY, CDR2 SAAAGT. V lost 6 bases and J lost 2; bases outside the gene matches: 11. This CDR3 contains 18 residues. The chain's CDR3 is CASSLSTGTSGITDTQYF. CDR3 sequence (DNA): TGTGCCAGCAGCCTTTCAACCGGGACTAGCGGGATCACAGATACGCAGTATTTT.

This clonotype was counted between two and nine times. The CDR3 coding sequence is TGTGCCAGCAGATTAGGACAGGGGGGCATTCAGTACTTC. This codes for CASRLGQGGIQYF. This chain connects TRBV6-5 to TRBJ2-4, with TRBD1 matching 10 bases. Germline V gene data show CDR1 as MNHEY and CDR2 as SVGAGI. V trimming: 6 bases; J trimming: 9 bases; junction bases outside the gene matches: 5. The CDR3 totals 13 residues.

The chain is built from TRBV6-6 and TRBJ2-1, with 12 bases that match TRBD2. V was pared by 5 bases and J by 9 bases, with 11 bases of the junction left unmatched. Germline V lookup: CDR1 MNHNY, CDR2 SVGAGI (reference sequence). This CDR3 region has 16 residues. This CDR3 reads CASSPRTSGTFFEQFF. The CDR3 DNA reads TGTGCCAGCAGTCCGCGGACTAGCGGGACATTTTTTGAGCAGTTCTTC.

The V and J genes are TRBV15 and TRBJ2-5, with D uncertain. Trimming removed 2 bases from V and 7 bases from J, with 11 bases in between. The germline V gene encodes CDR1 LNHNV and CDR2 YYDKDF (reference sequence). The CDR3 covers 13 residues. The CDR3 region has the DNA TGTGCCACCAGCAGATTTATCGGCGGGACCCAGTACTTC. Translation: CATSRFIGGTQYF.

The chain employs TRBV7-8 and TRBJ1-4; 10 nucleotides match TRBD1. After removal of 3 bases from V and 7 bases from J, the junction contained 5 bases not matched to a gene. Germline-derived CDR1 and CDR2 are SGHVS and FQNEAQ. This CDR3 has 15 amino acids. CDR3 coding DNA: TGTGCCAGCAGCTTCTCCGGGGACAGGGGTGAAAAACTGTTTTTT. Protein sequence: CASSFSGDRGEKLFF.

This chain joins TRBV27 and TRBJ1-2; no clear D. This CDR3 region has 15 residues. Trimming took 2 bases from V and 8 from J, leaving 18 bases between them. CDR1 is MNHEY, CDR2 SMNVEV, per germline (reference sequence). DNA for the CDR3: TGTGCCAGCAGTTTACTGGCCGAGAGGGTTTGGGGCTACACCTTC. It codes for CASSLLAERVWGYTF.

This clonotype turned up a few times. The chain uses TRBV6-2 or TRBV6-3 and TRBJ2-7; D not resolved. The CDR3 spans 16 residues. Trimming removed 2 bases from V and 2 bases from J, with 16 bases in between. Germline V gene data show CDR1 as MNHEY and CDR2 as SVGEGT. In DNA, the CDR3 is TGTGCCAGCAGTTACCCACAGAATCGACGAACCTACGAGCAGTACTTC. Its protein is CASSYPQNRRTYEQYF.

This clonotype was recorded a few times. The J gene is TRBJ1-1, the V gene TRBV20-1, with 12 nucleotides matching TRBD1. The CDR3 runs 16 residues. V shed 1 base, J shed 4 bases, and the junction held 7 bases outside the gene matches. From germline, CDR1 is DFQATT and CDR2 SNEGSKA (reference sequence). In nucleotides, the CDR3 is TGCAGTGCTAGAGTGGGGACAGGGGGCTTGACCACTGAAGCTTTCTTT. Translating it yields CSARVGTGGLTTEAFF.

This clonotype was seen more than once but under ten times. This sequence joins TRBV6-1 and TRBJ1-5; TRBD1 might be the D (5 bases). This CDR3 comprises 15 residues. Between the trimmed V and J ends, which lost 4 bases and 5 bases, there was a span of 15 bases. Germline assignment: CDR1 MNHNS and CDR2 SASEGT. CDR3: CASSASWGMDQPQHF. Here the CDR3 DNA reads TGTGCCAGCAGTGCCTCGTGGGGGATGGATCAGCCCCAGCATTTT.

This clonotype appeared a few times. The V and J genes are TRBV7-8 and TRBJ1-6; TRBD1 agrees at 7 bases. CDR3 size: 15 residues. J lost 7 bases, V lost 5 bases, and 8 bases had no gene match. Germline V gene sequence: CDR1 SGHVS, CDR2 FQNEAQ. The CDR3 DNA reads TGTGCCAGCAGCCACTCCAGGGGGAAGAATTCACCCCTCCACTTT. Encoded protein: CASSHSRGKNSPLHF.

This chain joins TRBV2 and TRBJ2-5, with D possibly TRBD2 on 5 matching bases. Germline V CDR1 and CDR2: SNHLY, FYNNEI. The CDR3 consists of 13 residues. V lost 4 bases to trimming and J lost 7 bases, with 13 bases between them. The CDR3 coding sequence is TGTGCCAGCAGTGGGACTTACTCAGGGACCCAGTACTTC. Translation gives CASSGTYSGTQYF.

V usage is TRBV2 and J usage is TRBJ2-5; TRBD2 agrees at 7 bases. After removal of 8 bases from V and 5 bases from J, the junction contained 2 bases not matched to a gene. The CDR3 spans 11 residues. The germline V gene has CDR1 SNHLY and CDR2 FYNNEI. The CDR3 DNA is TGTGCCAGCGCGACTAGCGAGACCCAGTACTTC. Its translation is CASATSETQYF.

A few counts support this clonotype. The chain recombines TRBV2 with TRBJ1-4, with TRBD1 matching over 7 bases. Germline V gives CDR1 SNHLY, CDR2 FYNNEI. V trimming: 8 bases; J trimming: 0 bases; junction bases outside the gene matches: 12. This CDR3 is 17 amino acids long. DNA of the CDR3: TGTGCCAGCGTCGAGACAGGGAGGATTGCAACTAATGAAAAACTGTTTTTT. It is translated as CASVETGRIATNEKLFF.

This clonotype was detected ten times or more. The chain recombines TRBV7-2 with TRBJ2-1, with TRBD2 identical over 9 bases. The germline gives CDR1 SGHTA, CDR2 FQGNSA. CDR3 length equals 16 residues. Trimming at V came to 4 bases and at J to 6 bases, leaving 10 bases not matched to a gene. CDR3 residues: CASSSQGGGGFNEQFF. In DNA, the CDR3 is TGTGCCAGCAGCTCCCAAGGCGGGGGGGGCTTCAATGAGCAGTTCTTC.

The genes are TRBV5-6 and TRBJ1-2; 8 nucleotides line up with TRBD1. Trimming took 3 bases from V and 8 from J; bases not matched to a gene: 3. The CDR3 totals 12 residues. The germline CDR1 and CDR2 sequences are SGHDT and YYEEEE. The CDR3 DNA sequence: TGTGCCAGCAGCTGGACAGGGCGCGGCTACACCTTC. It is translated as CASSWTGRGYTF.

This clonotype was seen repeatedly, ten times or more. The genes are TRBV7-2 and TRBJ2-2; tentative D call: TRBD2 (6 bases). This CDR3 region has 14 residues. V gave up 6 bases and J gave up 6 bases, with 14 bases separating them. Germline CDR1 SGHTA, CDR2 FQGNSA. The CDR3 coding sequence is TGTGCCAGCAGGAATAGCGGAGGATCCGGGGAGCTGTTTTTT. This translates into CASRNSGGSGELFF.

In this sample, this clonotype turned up many times. The DNA of the CDR3 is TGTGCCAGCAGCTTGCCCGCCGGGGAGCTGTTTTTT. Amino acids: CASSLPAGELFF. V usage is TRBV7-2 and J usage is TRBJ2-2; D is ambiguous. Germline V gene lookup returns CDR1 SGHTA and CDR2 FQGNSA. The V end lost 3 bases, the J end lost 6 bases, and 5 bases lay between the germline ends. The CDR3 contains 12 residues. The complete variable domain, with remaining parts taken from reference TRBV7-2 and TRBJ2-2, reads GAGVSQSPSNKVTEKGKDVELRCDPISGHTALYWYRQSLGQGLEFLIYFQGNSAPDKSGLPSDRFSAERTGGSVSTLTIQRTQQEDSAVYLCASSLPAGELFFGEGSRLTVL.

This clonotype has only a few counts. This chain links TRBV10-3 with TRBJ2-2; D possibly matches TRBD1 or TRBD2 (5 bases each). Germline V CDR1 and CDR2: ENHRY, SYGVKD. The length of the CDR3 is 18 residues. V dropped 10 bases and J dropped 2 bases, with 26 bases sitting between them. The CDR3 sequence is CATRWGGLPGHNTGELFF. DNA of the CDR3: TGTGCCACCAGGTGGGGCGGGTTGCCAGGCCATAACACCGGGGAGCTGTTTTTT.

In this sample, this clonotype turned up many times. This sequence joins TRBV7-2 and TRBJ2-1, with no clear D. Trimming stripped 2 bases from V and 3 bases from J, with 2 bases between. The CDR3 runs to 12 residues. Germline V lookup: CDR1 SGHTA, CDR2 FQGNSA. The CDR3 DNA follows: TGTGCCAGCAGCTTATTCTACAATGAGCAGTTCTTC. This encodes CASSLFYNEQFF.

DNA for the CDR3: TGCAGCGGTGGACAGGGTGGTTCAGATACGCAGTATTTT. Its protein product is CSGGQGGSDTQYF. The gene calls are TRBV29-1 and TRBJ2-3; 8 positions match TRBD1. CDR1 SQVTM and CDR2 ANQGSEA come from the germline V gene. The CDR3 contains 13 residues. Unmatched junction bases numbered 7, after V lost 7 bases and J lost 4 bases.

This chain links TRBV11-2 with TRBJ2-4; D remains unclear. This CDR3 spans 16 amino acids. Looked up from germline, CDR1 is SGHAT and CDR2 is FQNNGV. With 5 bases removed from V and 1 base from J, the gap between germline ends came to 15 bases. This CDR3 reads CASSPVSEPAKNIQYF. CDR3 nucleotides: TGTGCCAGCAGCCCCGTAAGCGAGCCTGCCAAAAACATTCAGTACTTC.

The J gene is TRBJ2-5, the V gene TRBV5-1; D unresolved. The CDR3 spans 14 residues. Germline V gene sequence: CDR1 SGHRS, CDR2 YFSETQ. Deletions cut 0 bases from V and 0 bases from J, with 6 bases between. CDR3 region: CASSLERYQETQYF. In DNA, the CDR3 is TGCGCCAGCAGCTTGGAACGGTACCAAGAGACCCAGTACTTC.